This TCR beta chain was documented in a study of beta chain features in type 1 diabetes. Findings and caveats of the study: Among all four CD4+ subsets, Type 1 diabetes patients had TCRB CDR3s that were moderately but significantly shorter.

In total, each donor contributed a single heparinised blood draw that averaged about 120 mL. Each sorted population was over 95% pure. Of note for this clone: Its matching antigen is unknown.

This CDR3 has 14 residues. Germline V gene lookup returns CDR1 SGHRS and CDR2 YFSETQ. The V gene end was trimmed by 4 bases and the J gene end by 3 bases; junction bases not matched to a gene: 3. What was sequenced were expressed TCRB transcripts, since all of the isolated RNA had been reverse transcribed. This table comes from immunoSEQ multiplex PCR, and its TCRdb copy is limited to in-frame clones, with some not included. The sample has around 400,000 clones, around 15% seen once. The chain has TRBV5-1 and TRBJ2-5; TRBD1 matches at 10 bases. The sequence was obtained from a woman aged 18-29 years in good health. Material for sequencing was naive CD4+ T cells from blood. Here the CDR3 reads CASSRGQGEETQYF. DNA of the CDR3: TGCGCCAGCAGCCGAGGACAGGGGGAAGAGACCCAGTACTTC. Drawing the rest from reference TRBV5-1 and TRBJ2-5, the complete variable domain is KAGVTQTPRYLIKTRGQQVTLSCSPISGHRSVSWYQQTPGQGLQFLFEYFSETQRNKGNFPGRFSGRQFSNSRSEMNVSTLELGDSALYLCASSRGQGEETQYFGPGTRLLVL.